The clone carrying this T cell receptor (beta chain) occurred once. This CDR3 has 14 amino acids. Germline V gene lookup returns CDR1 SGDLS and CDR2 YYNGEE. V shed 3 bases and J 6 bases; nucleotides not matched to a gene: 6. This specimen comes from a study of T-cell reconstitution after alpha-beta-depleted transplantation in children. Unique molecular identifiers featured in how the TCRbeta library was prepared. TCRdb re-analysed the PCR reads in MiXCR, keeping a single row per CDR3 protein. This sample has 90,000 to 120,000 distinct CDR3 sequences; 5% to 8% occur once, and the top ten carry less than 30%.

This sequence originates from a male patient between 2 and 10 years old who had a stem cell transplant for acute lymphoblastic leukemia, so the T cells may come from the graft donor. The rearrangement uses TRBV9 and TRBJ1-2; 9 bases align to TRBD1. Sequencing used PBMCs, mostly from graft donor cells, obtained 360 days after TCRalphabeta/CD19-depleted stem cell transplant. CDR3: CASSAYRGRNGYTF. The CDR3, as DNA: TGTGCCAGCAGCGCTTACAGGGGGCGGAATGGCTACACCTTC.